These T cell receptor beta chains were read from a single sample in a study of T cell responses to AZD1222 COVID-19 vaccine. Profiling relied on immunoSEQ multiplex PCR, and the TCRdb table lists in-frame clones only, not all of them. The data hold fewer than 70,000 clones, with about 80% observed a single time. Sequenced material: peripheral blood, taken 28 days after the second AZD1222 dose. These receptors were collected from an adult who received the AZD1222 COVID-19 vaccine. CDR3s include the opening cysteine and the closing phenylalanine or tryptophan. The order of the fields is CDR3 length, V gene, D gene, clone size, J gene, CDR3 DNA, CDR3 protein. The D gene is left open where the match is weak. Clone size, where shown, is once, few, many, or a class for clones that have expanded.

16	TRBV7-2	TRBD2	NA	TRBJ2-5	TGTGCCAGCAGCACCGGACTAGCCCCGGGTATGGAGACCCAGTACTTC	CASSTGLAPGMETQYF
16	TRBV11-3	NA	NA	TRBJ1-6	TGTGCCAGCAGCTTACGTTCGGGGGCTTATAATTCACCCCTCCACTTT	CASSLRSGAYNSPLHF
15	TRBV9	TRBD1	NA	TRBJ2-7	TGTGCCAGCAGCGGACAAGCGGACAGGGTCGACGAGCAGTACTTC	CASSGQADRVDEQYF
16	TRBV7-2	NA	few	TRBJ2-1	TGTGCCAGCAGCTCCGTAGCGGTGGTCGCCTACAATGAGCAGTTCTTC	CASSSVAVVAYNEQFF
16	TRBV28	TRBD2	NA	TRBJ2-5	TGTGCCAGCAGCCCATTAGCGGGGGGCCATTTAGAGACCCAGTACTTC	CASSPLAGGHLETQYF
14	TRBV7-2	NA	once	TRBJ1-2	TGTGCCAGCAGTCAAACCGGGACTCCCTATGGCTACACCTTC	CASSQTGTPYGYTF
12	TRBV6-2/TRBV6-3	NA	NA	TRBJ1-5	TGTGCCAGCAGTTACCCCTTGGAGCCCCAGCATTTT	CASSYPLEPQHF
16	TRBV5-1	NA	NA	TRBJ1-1	TGCGCCAGCAGCCGCTCAGGACAGATGAGGAACACTGAAGCTTTCTTT	CASSRSGQMRNTEAFF
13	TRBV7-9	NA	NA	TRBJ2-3	TGTGCCAGCAGCTCCGGACGGATAGATACGCAGTATTTT	CASSSGRIDTQYF
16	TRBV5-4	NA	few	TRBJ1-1	TGTGCCAGCAGACCCAAGTGGGCGGCCGACGACACTGAAGCTTTCTTT	CASRPKWAADDTEAFF
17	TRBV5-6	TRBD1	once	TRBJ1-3	TGTGCCAGCAGCTTGGTGGCAGGGGGCGGCTCCGGAAACACCATATATTTT	CASSLVAGGGSGNTIYF
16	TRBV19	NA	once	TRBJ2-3	TGTGCCAGTAGTGATACTCTCCGGGACCGTACAGATACGCAGTATTTT	CASSDTLRDRTDTQYF
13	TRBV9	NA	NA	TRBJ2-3	TGTGCCAGCACCAAGGGGCCCTCATTTCCGCAGTATTTT	CASTKGPSFPQYF
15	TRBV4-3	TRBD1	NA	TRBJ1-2	TGCGCCAGCAGCCCAGGGGGCAGGGGGATCTATGGCTACACCTTC	CASSPGGRGIYGYTF
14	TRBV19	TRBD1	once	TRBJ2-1	TGTGCCAGTAGTACGAGTAGGGGGCACAATGAGCAGTTCTTC	CASSTSRGHNEQFF
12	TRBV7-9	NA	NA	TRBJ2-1	TGTGCCAGCAGGAGCACCTACAATGAGCAGTTCTTC	CASRSTYNEQFF
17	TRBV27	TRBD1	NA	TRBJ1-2	TGTGCCAGCAGTTTCTCCCCCGTGACAGGGGTCCCCTATGGCTACACCTTC	CASSFSPVTGVPYGYTF
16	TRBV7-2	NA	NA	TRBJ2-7	TGTGCCAGCAGCTGGGCAGCGGGTCAAAGCTCCTACGAGCAGTACTTC	CASSWAAGQSSYEQYF
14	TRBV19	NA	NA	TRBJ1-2	TGTGCCAGTAGTATATTAGCCCCCTACTATGGCTACACCTTC	CASSILAPYYGYTF
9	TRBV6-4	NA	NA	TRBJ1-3	TGTGGACCTGGAAACACCATATATTTT	CGPGNTIYF